The clone carrying this T cell receptor beta chain was seen a few times. The sample comes from a study of cytomegalovirus exposure and HLA in healthy donors. The CDR3 covers 14 residues. Deletions cut 7 bases from V and 1 base from J, with 13 bases between. In germline, CDR1 is LNHDA, CDR2 SQIVND (reference sequence). It was with 60 Vbeta and 13 Jbeta primers that the PCR ran. Sequencing was performed with immunoSEQ multiplex PCR; in TCRdb, only in-frame clones are kept and a portion is missing. The sample carries 150,000 to 200,000 clones, 68% recorded once. The sequence was collected from a man aged 45-60 years in good health and CMV-seronegative. The chain links TRBV19 to TRBJ1-1; D is unresolved. The sample taken for sequencing was PBMCs. This chain's CDR3 is CASNLGEGNTEAFF. The DNA for the CDR3 is TGTGCCAGTAACCTCGGAGAAGGGAACACTGAAGCTTTCTTT. The whole variable domain, filled in from reference TRBV19 and TRBJ1-1, reads DGGITQSPKYLFRKEGQNVTLSCEQNLNHDAMYWYRQDPGQGLRLIYYSQIVNDFQKGDIAEGYSVSREKKESFPLTVTSAQKNPTAFYLCASNLGEGNTEAFFGQGTRLTVV.